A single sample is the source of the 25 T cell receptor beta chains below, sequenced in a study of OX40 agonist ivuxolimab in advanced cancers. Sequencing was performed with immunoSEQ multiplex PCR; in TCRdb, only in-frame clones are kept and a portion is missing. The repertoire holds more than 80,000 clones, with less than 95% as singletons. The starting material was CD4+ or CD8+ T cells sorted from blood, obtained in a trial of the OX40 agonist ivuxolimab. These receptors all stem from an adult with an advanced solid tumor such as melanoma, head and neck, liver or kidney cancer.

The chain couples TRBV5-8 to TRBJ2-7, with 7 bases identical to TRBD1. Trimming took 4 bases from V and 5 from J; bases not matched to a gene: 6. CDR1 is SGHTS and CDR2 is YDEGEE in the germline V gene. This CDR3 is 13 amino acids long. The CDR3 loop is CASSLDRVDEQYF. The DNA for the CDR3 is TGTGCCAGCAGCCTAGACAGGGTCGACGAGCAGTACTTC.

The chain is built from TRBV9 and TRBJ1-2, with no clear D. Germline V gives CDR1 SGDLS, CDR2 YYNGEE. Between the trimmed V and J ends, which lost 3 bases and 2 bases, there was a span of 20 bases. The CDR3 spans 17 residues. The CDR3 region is CASSGAPSQTLNYGYTF. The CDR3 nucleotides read TGTGCCAGCAGCGGGGCCCCGAGTCAGACACTCAACTATGGCTACACCTTC. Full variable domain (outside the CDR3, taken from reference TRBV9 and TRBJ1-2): DSGVTQTPKHLITATGQRVTLRCSPRSGDLSVYWYQQSLDQGLQFLIQYYNGEERAKGNILERFSAQQFPDLHSELNLSSLELGDSALYFCASSGAPSQTLNYGYTFGSGTRLTVV.

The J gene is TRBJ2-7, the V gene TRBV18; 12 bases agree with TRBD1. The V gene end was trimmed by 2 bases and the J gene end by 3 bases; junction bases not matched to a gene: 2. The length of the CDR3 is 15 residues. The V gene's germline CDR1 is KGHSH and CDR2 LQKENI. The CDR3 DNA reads TGTGCCAGCTCACCAGGGACAGGGGGCAACTACGAGCAGTACTTC. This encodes CASSPGTGGNYEQYF.

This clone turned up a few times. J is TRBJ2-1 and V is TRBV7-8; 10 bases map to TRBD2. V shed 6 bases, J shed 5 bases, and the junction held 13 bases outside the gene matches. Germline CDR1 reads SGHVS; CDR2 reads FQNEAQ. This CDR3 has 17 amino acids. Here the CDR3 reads CASRDFKGLALNNEQFF. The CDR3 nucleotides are TGTGCCAGCAGGGATTTTAAGGGACTAGCGCTTAACAATGAGCAGTTCTTC.

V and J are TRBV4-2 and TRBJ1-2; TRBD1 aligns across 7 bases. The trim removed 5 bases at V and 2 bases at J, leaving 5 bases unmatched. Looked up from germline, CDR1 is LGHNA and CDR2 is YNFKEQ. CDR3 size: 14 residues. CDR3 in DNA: TGTGCCAGCAGCGGCTCGACAGGGAACTATGGCTACACCTTC. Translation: CASSGSTGNYGYTF.

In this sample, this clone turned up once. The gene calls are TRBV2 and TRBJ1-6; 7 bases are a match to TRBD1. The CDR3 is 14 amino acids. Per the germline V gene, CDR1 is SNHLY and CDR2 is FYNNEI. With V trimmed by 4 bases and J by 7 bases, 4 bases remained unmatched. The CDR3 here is CASSVQGENSPLHF. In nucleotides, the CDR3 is TGTGCCAGCAGTGTCCAGGGGGAGAATTCACCCCTCCACTTT.

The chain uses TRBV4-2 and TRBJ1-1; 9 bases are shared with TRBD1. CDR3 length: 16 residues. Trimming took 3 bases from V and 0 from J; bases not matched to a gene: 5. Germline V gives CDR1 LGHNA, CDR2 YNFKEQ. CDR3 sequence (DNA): TGTGCCAGCAGCCAGGATGGGACAGGGCTGAACACTGAAGCTTTCTTT. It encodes CASSQDGTGLNTEAFF.

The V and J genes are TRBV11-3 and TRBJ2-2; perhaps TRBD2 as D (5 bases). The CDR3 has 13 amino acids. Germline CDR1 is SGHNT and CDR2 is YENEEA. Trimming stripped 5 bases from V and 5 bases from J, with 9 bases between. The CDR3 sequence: CASSEPGTGELFF. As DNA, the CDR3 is TGTGCCAGCAGCGAACCGGGGACCGGGGAGCTGTTTTTT.

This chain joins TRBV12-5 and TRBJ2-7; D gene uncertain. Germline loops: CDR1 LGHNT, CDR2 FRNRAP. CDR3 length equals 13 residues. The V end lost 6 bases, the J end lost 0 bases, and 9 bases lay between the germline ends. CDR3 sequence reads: CASGDLNSYEQYF. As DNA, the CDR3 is TGTGCTAGTGGGGACCTGAACTCCTACGAGCAGTACTTC.

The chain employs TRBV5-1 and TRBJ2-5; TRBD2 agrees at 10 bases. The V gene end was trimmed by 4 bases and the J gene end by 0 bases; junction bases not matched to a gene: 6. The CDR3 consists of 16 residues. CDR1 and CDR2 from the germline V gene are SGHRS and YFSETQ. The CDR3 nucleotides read TGCGCCAGCAGCACCGGACTAGCGGCGTACCAAGAGACCCAGTACTTC. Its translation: CASSTGLAAYQETQYF.

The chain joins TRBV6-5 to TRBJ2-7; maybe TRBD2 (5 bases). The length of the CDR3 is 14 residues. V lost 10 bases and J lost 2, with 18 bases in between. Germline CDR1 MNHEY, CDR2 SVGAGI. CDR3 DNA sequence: TGTGCCACCCGCTACGGGCGGGCAACCTACGAGCAGTACTTC. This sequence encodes CATRYGRATYEQYF.

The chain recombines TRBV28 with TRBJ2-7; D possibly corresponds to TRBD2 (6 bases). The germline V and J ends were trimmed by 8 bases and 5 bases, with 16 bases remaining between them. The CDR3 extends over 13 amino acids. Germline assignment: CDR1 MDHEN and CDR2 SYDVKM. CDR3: CASGGNGRNEQYF. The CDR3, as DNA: TGTGCCAGCGGAGGGAATGGACGGAACGAGCAGTACTTC.

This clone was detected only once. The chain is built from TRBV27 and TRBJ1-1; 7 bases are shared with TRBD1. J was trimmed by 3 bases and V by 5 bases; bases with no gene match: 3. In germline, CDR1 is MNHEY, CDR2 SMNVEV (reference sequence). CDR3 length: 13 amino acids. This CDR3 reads CASSTRGYTEAFF. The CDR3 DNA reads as TGTGCCAGCAGTACCAGGGGGTACACTGAAGCTTTCTTT.

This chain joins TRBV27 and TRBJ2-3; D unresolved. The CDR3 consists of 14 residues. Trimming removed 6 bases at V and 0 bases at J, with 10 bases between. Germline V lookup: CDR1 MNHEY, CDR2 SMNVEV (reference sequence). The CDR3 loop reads CASRSMRSTDTQYF. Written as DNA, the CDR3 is TGTGCCAGCAGGTCCATGCGTAGCACAGATACGCAGTATTTT.

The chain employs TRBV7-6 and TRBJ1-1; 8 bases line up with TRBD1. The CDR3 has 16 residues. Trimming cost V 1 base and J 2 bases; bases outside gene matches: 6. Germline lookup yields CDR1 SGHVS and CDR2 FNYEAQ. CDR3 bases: TGTGCCAGCAGCTTAGGGGGGACAGGTTCAAACACTGAAGCTTTCTTT. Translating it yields CASSLGGTGSNTEAFF.

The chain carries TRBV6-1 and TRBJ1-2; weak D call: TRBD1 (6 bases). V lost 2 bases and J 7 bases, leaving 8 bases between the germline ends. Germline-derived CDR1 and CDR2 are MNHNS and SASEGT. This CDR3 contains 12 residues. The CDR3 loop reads CASSETGSGYTF. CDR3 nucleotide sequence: TGTGCCAGCAGTGAAACAGGGAGTGGCTACACCTTC.

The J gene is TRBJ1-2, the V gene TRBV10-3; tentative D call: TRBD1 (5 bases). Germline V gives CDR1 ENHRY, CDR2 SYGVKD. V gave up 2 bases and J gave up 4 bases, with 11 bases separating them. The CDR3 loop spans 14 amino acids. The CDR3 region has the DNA TGTGCCATCAGTGAGGGGGGGAAGGGCTATGGCTACACCTTC. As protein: CAISEGGKGYGYTF.

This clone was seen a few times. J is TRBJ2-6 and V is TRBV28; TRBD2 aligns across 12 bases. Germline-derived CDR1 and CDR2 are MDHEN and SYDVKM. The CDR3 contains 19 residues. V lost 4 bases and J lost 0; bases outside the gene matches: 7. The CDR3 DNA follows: TGTGCCAGCAGTTCCAGACTAGCGGGGGTGAGCTCTGGGGCCAACGTCCTGACTTTC. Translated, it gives CASSSRLAGVSSGANVLTF.

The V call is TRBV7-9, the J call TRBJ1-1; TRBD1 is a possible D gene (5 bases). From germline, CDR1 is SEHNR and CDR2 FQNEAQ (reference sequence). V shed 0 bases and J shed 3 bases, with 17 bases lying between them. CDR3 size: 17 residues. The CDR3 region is CASSLALSSREHTEAFF. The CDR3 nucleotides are TGTGCCAGCAGCTTAGCGTTGTCGTCCAGGGAGCACACTGAAGCTTTCTTT.

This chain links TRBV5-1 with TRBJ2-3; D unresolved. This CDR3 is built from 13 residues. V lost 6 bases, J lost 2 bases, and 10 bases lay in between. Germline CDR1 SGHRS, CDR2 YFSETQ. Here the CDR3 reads CASMSYNTDTQYF. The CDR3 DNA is TGCGCCAGCATGTCCTACAACACAGATACGCAGTATTTT.

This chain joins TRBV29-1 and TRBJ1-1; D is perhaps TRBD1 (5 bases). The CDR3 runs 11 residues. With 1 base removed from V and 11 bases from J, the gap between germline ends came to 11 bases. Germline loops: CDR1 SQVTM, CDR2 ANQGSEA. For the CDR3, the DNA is TGCAGCGTTGAAGGGGCAGGGTCGGCTTTCTTT. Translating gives CSVEGAGSAFF.

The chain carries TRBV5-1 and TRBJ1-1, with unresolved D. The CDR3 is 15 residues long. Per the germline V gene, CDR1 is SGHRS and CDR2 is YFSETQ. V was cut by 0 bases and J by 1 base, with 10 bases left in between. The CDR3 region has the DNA TGCGCCAGCAGCTTGGTCGTTGGATGGAACACTGAAGCTTTCTTT. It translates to CASSLVVGWNTEAFF. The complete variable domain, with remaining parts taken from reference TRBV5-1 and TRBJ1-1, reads KAGVTQTPRYLIKTRGQQVTLSCSPISGHRSVSWYQQTPGQGLQFLFEYFSETQRNKGNFPGRFSGRQFSNSRSEMNVSTLELGDSALYLCASSLVVGWNTEAFFGQGTRLTVV.

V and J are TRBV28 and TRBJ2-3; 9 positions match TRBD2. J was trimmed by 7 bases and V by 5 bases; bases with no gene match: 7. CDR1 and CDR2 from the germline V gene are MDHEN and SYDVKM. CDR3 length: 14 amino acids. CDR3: CASSLPGLAYTQYF. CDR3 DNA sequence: TGTGCCAGCAGTCTCCCGGGACTAGCATATACGCAGTATTTT.

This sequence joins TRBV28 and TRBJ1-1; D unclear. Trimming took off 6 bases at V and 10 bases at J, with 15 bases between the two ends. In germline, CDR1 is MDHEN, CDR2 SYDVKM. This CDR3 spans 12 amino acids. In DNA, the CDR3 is TGTGCCAGCAGCCTACCCCCGGCGGCAGCTTTCTTT. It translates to CASSLPPAAAFF.

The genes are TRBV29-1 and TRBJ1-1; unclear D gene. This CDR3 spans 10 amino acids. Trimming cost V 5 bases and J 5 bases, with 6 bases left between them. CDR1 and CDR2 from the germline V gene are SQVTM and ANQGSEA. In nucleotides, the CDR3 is TGCAGCGTTTTACAGACTGAAGCTTTCTTT. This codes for CSVLQTEAFF.